This TCR beta chain was captured in a study of fetal regulatory T cell absence and autoimmunity. The overall study: The IPEX patients lacked clinical diabetes but had exocrine pancreas autoimmunity. Study-wide results and limits: Broadly similar TRB gene family usage was seen in pancreas and cord blood.

The method was immunoSEQ multiplex PCR; TCRdb's version includes in-frame clones alone and lacks a portion of them. The sample contains 95,000 or so clones, 55% to 75% of which appear only once. On this clone: Antigen specificity is unknown.

CDR3 size: 11 residues. Deletions cut 4 bases from V and 3 bases from J, with 4 bases between. Germline CDR1 reads MNHNS; CDR2 reads SASEGT. The clonotype originates from a male donor with IPEX syndrome. Sample: pancreas tissue. The rearrangement uses TRBV6-1 and TRBJ2-7, with D unclear. In DNA form, the CDR3 reads TGTGCCAGCAGTGGACACTACGAGCAGTACTTC. Translated: CASSGHYEQYF.